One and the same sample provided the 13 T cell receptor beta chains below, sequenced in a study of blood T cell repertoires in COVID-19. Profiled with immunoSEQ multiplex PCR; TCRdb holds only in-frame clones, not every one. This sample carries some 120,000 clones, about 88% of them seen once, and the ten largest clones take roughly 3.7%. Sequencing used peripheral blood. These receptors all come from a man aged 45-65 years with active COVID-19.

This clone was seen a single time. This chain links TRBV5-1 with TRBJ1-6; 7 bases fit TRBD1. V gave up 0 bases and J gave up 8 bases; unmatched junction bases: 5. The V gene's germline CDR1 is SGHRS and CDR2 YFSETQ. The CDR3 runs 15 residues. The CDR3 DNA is TGCGCCAGCAGCTTGGCCGGGACAGAGGATTCACCCCTCCACTTT. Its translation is CASSLAGTEDSPLHF.

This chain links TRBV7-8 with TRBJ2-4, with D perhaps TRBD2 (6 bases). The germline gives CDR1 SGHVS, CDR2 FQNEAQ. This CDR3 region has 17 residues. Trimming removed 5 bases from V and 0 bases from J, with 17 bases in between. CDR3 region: CASSPGGGTGAKNIQYF. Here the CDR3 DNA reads TGTGCCAGCAGCCCTGGAGGAGGGACGGGAGCCAAAAACATTCAGTACTTC.

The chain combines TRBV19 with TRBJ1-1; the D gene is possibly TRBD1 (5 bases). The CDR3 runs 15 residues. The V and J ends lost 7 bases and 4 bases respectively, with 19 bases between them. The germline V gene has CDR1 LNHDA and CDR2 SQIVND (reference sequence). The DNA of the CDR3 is TGTGCCAGTATTGGGGGGGGGTTTTCGGGCACTGAAGCTTTCTTT. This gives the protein CASIGGGFSGTEAFF. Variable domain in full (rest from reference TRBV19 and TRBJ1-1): DGGITQSPKYLFRKEGQNVTLSCEQNLNHDAMYWYRQDPGQGLRLIYYSQIVNDFQKGDIAEGYSVSREKKESFPLTVTSAQKNPTAFYLCASIGGGFSGTEAFFGQGTRLTVV.

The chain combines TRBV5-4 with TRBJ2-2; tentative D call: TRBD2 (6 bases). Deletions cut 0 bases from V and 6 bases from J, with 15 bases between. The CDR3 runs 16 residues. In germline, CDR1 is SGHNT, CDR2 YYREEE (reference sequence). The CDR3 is CASSLDGGSLAGELFF. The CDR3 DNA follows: TGTGCCAGCAGCTTGGATGGGGGGAGTTTGGCCGGGGAGCTGTTTTTT. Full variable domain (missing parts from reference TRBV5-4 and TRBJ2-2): ETGVTQSPTHLIKTRGQQVTLRCSSQSGHNTVSWYQQALGQGPQFIFQYYREEENGRGNFPPRFSGLQFPNYSSELNVNALELDDSALYLCASSLDGGSLAGELFFGEGSRLTVL.

Here the CDR3 reads CASSQTAISGANVLTF. CDR3 in DNA: TGTGCCAGCAGTCAGACAGCAATCTCTGGGGCCAACGTCCTGACTTTC. This chain connects TRBV5-4 to TRBJ2-6, with D possibly being TRBD1 (5 bases). Germline loops: CDR1 SGHNT, CDR2 YYREEE (reference sequence). V shed 5 bases and J shed 0 bases, with 12 bases lying between them. CDR3 size: 16 residues.

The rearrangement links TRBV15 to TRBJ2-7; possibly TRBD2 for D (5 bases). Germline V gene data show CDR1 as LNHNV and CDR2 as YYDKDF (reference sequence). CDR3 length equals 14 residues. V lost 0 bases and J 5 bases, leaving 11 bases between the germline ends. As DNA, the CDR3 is TGTGCCACCAGCAGAGAGGTGGGAGTCGACGAGCAGTACGTC. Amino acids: CATSREVGVDEQYV.

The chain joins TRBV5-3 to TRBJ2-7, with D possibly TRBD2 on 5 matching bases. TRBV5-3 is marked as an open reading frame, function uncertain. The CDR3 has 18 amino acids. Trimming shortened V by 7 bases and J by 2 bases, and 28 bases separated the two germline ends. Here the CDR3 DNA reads TGTGCCAGACGATCTAACCCCGGGGTCAGGCCGCGAACCTACGAGCAGTACTTC. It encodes CARRSNPGVRPRTYEQYF.

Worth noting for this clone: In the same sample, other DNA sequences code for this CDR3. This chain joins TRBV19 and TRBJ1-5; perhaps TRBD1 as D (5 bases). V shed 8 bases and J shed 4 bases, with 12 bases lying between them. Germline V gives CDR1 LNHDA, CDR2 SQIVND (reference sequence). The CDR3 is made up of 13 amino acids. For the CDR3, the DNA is TGTGCCAGTCGCCGACAGAGTAATCAGCCCCAGCATTTT. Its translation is CASRRQSNQPQHF.

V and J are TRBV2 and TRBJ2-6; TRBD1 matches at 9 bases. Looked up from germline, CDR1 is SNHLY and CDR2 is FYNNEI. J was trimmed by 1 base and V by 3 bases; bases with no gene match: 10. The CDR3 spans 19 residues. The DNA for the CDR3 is TGTGCCAGCAGTGATATACGGGACAGGGAAGTATCTGGGGCCAACGTCCTGACTTTC. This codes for CASSDIRDREVSGANVLTF.

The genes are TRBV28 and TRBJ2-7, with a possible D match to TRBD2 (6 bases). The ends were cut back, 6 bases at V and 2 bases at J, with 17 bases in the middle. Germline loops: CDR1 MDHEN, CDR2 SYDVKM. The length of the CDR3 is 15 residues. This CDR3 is CASSPGTLTPYEQYV. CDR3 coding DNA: TGTGCCAGCAGCCCCGGGACTCTGACTCCCTACGAGCAGTACGTC.

The CDR3 bases are TGTGCCAGCAGTCCGCGAACTAGCGGGGGGATTACAGATACGCAGTATTTT. It codes for CASSPRTSGGITDTQYF. The chain combines TRBV27 with TRBJ2-3; TRBD2 matches at 12 bases. The CDR3 is 17 residues long. The V gene end was trimmed by 5 bases and the J gene end by 3 bases; junction bases not matched to a gene: 9. Germline CDR1 is MNHEY and CDR2 is SMNVEV (reference sequence).

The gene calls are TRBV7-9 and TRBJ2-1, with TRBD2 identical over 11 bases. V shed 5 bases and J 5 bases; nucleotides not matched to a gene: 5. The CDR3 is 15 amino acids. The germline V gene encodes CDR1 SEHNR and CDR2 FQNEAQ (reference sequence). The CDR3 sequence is CASSPGTSGHNEQFF. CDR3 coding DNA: TGTGCCAGCAGCCCCGGGACTAGCGGCCACAATGAGCAGTTCTTC.

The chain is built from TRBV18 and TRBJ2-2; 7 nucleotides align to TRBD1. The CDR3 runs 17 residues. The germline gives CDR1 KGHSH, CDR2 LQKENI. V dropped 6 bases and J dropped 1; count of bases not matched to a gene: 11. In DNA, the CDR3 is TGTGCCAGCTCCCCCTCCTCGCGGACAGGGAACACCGGGGAGCTGTTTTTT. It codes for CASSPSSRTGNTGELFF.